These T cell receptor beta chains were read from a single sample in a study of breast tumors, draining lymph nodes, adjacent tissues. TCRdb reanalysed the multiplex PCR reads using MiXCR and keeps one entry per CDR3 protein. The profile shows hundreds of thousands of distinct CDR3 sequences, 32% of them singletons. Sequencing was done on a sample of axillary lymph node tissue. These receptors were collected from a female donor with breast cancer. Some clones in this sample may be carry-over from other donors' samples. CDR3s leave out the opening cysteine and the closing phenylalanine or tryptophan. D genes are given only for firm matches.

d_gene | j_gene | v_gene | CDR3aa
TRBD2 | TRBJ2-3 | TRBV7-6 | ASSHRRGTSGSTSTDTQY
TRBD2 | TRBJ2-1 | TRBV4-1 | ASSRDPSGRNNEQF
NA | TRBJ1-1 | TRBV5-1 | ASSLDPAPSEAF
NA | TRBJ1-5 | TRBV28 | ASSDSLSNQPQH
NA | TRBJ2-7 | TRBV15 | ATSKWGSYEQY
NA | TRBJ2-1 | TRBV11-2 | ASSSYSLEGQF
NA | TRBJ2-1 | TRBV10-3 | AISGQAVLAGEQF
NA | TRBJ1-5 | TRBV6-1 | ASSESVNQPQH
NA | TRBJ2-7 | TRBV6-1 | ASQSYEQY
NA | TRBJ2-7 | TRBV6-1 | ASSEGGTRYEQY
NA | TRBJ2-1 | TRBV6-1 | ASSEAGGRF
TRBD2 | TRBJ2-1 | TRBV6-6 | ASSYSSRREGNEQF
TRBD1 | TRBJ2-6 | TRBV5-1 | ASSSTGQGAGANVLT
NA | TRBJ2-1 | TRBV6-2/TRBV6-3 | ASSVGQCYYNGQF
TRBD2 | TRBJ2-1 | TRBV7-2 | ASRKGSGGGYNEQF
NA | TRBJ2-2 | TRBV6-1 | ASSPRRTANTGELF
NA | TRBJ2-1 | TRBV5-1 | ASSLESNEQF
NA | TRBJ1-2 | TRBV6-6 | ASTVQVSGGYT
NA | TRBJ2-2 | TRBV4-1 | ASSQGGNARELF
NA | TRBJ2-1 | TRBV2 | ASKGAWGPYNEQF
NA | TRBJ2-2 | TRBV24-1 | ATSDSF
TRBD1 | TRBJ1-1 | TRBV5-1 | ASSFRTGGFAEAF
NA | TRBJ2-7 | TRBV2 | ASSVNRDYEQY
TRBD2 | TRBJ2-7 | TRBV20-1 | SARISGTYYSYEQY
NA | TRBJ2-4 | TRBV2 | ASRAQVAKNIQY
TRBD2 | TRBJ2-7 | TRBV4-1 | ASSQVRTRRVGEQY
TRBD2 | TRBJ2-1 | TRBV18 | ASSPGTSGWDEQF
TRBD2 | TRBJ2-7 | TRBV27 | ASSRTSGGYEQY
TRBD2 | TRBJ2-2 | TRBV4-1 | ASSQALAEKGTGELF
NA | TRBJ2-7 | TRBV30 | AWSTGGARDEQY
TRBD1 | TRBJ1-1 | TRBV18 | ASSPQGQGQTEAF
TRBD2 | TRBJ2-1 | TRBV9 | ASSPRTSGDEQF
NA | TRBJ1-4 | TRBV5-1 | ASSLDLSGGAKKLF
TRBD1 | TRBJ1-6 | TRBV7-9 | ASRIGQGASPLH
TRBD2 | TRBJ2-7 | TRBV15 | ATSPGLAGIAYEQY
NA | TRBJ1-1 | TRBV11-1 | ASSLVGGSAF
TRBD2 | TRBJ2-7 | TRBV7-8 | ASSCPGTSGSGEQY
NA | TRBJ2-1 | TRBV11-3 | ASSLAKQARQF
NA | TRBJ2-3 | TRBV19 | ASSYGTASTDTQY
TRBD2 | TRBJ2-1 | TRBV9 | ASSEGVAGVWGNEQF
NA | TRBJ1-4 | TRBV20-1 | SARDSGRINEKLF
TRBD2 | TRBJ2-1 | TRBV12-3/TRBV12-4 | ASIASGSLNEQF
NA | TRBJ2-3 | TRBV7-8 | ASSLMQGNTQY
TRBD1 | TRBJ1-5 | TRBV30 | AYDRGENQPQH
TRBD2 | TRBJ2-1 | TRBV5-4 | ASRAGTSGRRCNEQF
NA | TRBJ1-4 | TRBV19 | ASSIFQEKLF
TRBD2 | TRBJ2-5 | TRBV6-1 | ASRSGTSGKPTQY
TRBD2 | TRBJ2-1 | TRBV12-3/TRBV12-4 | ASSPGTSGTNEQF